Listed here are 9 T cell receptor beta chains from one sample, sequenced in a study of a mutant IDH1 vaccine in newly diagnosed glioma. Time point noted: week 23, last vaccination. One vaccine dose held 300 ug of mutant IDH1 20-mer peptide and came with topical imiquimod. These receptors lack a known antigen. The data were produced by immunoSEQ multiplex PCR, yet TCRdb's version contains in-frame clones alone and is incomplete. The sample lists about 55,000 clones, 75% to 90% occurring once. Specimen: PBMCs, collected from a glioma patient whose treatment included an IDH1 peptide vaccine. These receptors all stem from a man aged 40-49 years with glioma.

For this clone: Relative to the germline gene, one junction end is altered; a read error may explain this. The rearrangement links TRBV20-1 to TRBJ2-5, with D possibly TRBD1 on 5 matching bases. The CDR3 is made up of 11 amino acids. Germline V lookup: CDR1 DFQATT, CDR2 SNEGSKA (reference sequence). In DNA, the CDR3 is TGCAGTGCTAGGCTGGGGCGGACCGAGTACTTC. Residues: CSARLGRTEYF.

This clone was picked up one time. The chain joins TRBV9 to TRBJ2-7, with 8 nucleotides matching TRBD2. CDR3 length equals 16 residues. After removal of 4 bases from V and 5 bases from J, the junction contained 14 bases not matched to a gene. The germline V gene has CDR1 SGDLS and CDR2 YYNGEE. The CDR3 DNA reads TGTGCCAGCAGCCCAGGTCCGTCCGGGCGGGGGGACGAGCAGTACTTC. This codes for CASSPGPSGRGDEQYF.

This chain connects TRBV2 to TRBJ1-2; no definite D call. Germline V gene sequence: CDR1 SNHLY, CDR2 FYNNEI. V shed 5 bases and J shed 8 bases, with 18 bases lying between them. The CDR3 is 14 amino acids. The CDR3 loop is CASSKDGGSRGYTF. The DNA of the CDR3 is TGTGCCAGCAGTAAGGACGGTGGAAGCAGGGGCTACACCTTC. The variable domain in full, completed from reference TRBV2 and TRBJ1-2, reads EPEVTQTPSHQVTQMGQEVILRCVPISNHLYFYWYRQILGQKVEFLVSFYNNEISEKSEIFDDQFSVERPDGSNFTLKIRSTKLEDSAMYFCASSKDGGSRGYTFGSGTRLTVV.

J is TRBJ1-1 and V is TRBV29-1; TRBD1 is a possible D gene (6 bases). The CDR3 runs to 15 residues. CDR1 is SQVTM, CDR2 ANQGSEA, per germline. The ends were cut back, 5 bases at V and 4 bases at J, with 20 bases in the middle. The CDR3 is CSVTTHPGVVTEAFF. The DNA of the CDR3 is TGCAGCGTTACGACTCACCCAGGGGTTGTCACTGAAGCTTTCTTT. The entire variable domain, with the rest obtained from reference TRBV29-1 and TRBJ1-1, is as follows: SAVISQKPSRDICQRGTSLTIQCQVDSQVTMMFWYRQQPGQSLTLIATANQGSEATYESGFVIDKFPISRPNLTFSTLTVSNMSPEDSSIYLCSVTTHPGVVTEAFFGQGTRLTVV.

The chain joins TRBV12-5 to TRBJ1-5, with 9 bases fitting TRBD1. CDR1 LGHNT and CDR2 FRNRAP come from the germline V gene. V gave up 5 bases and J gave up 7 bases; unmatched junction bases: 9. There are 15 residues in the CDR3. This CDR3 reads CASGKPGQGGQPQHF. CDR3 nucleotides: TGTGCTAGTGGTAAACCGGGACAGGGAGGCCAGCCCCAGCATTTT.

The rearrangement uses TRBV15 and TRBJ2-7; D assignment may be TRBD1 or TRBD2 (5 bases each). Trimming took off 0 bases at V and 0 bases at J, with 12 bases between the two ends. The germline CDR1 and CDR2 sequences are LNHNV and YYDKDF (reference sequence). This CDR3 spans 16 amino acids. The CDR3 bases are TGTGCCACCAGCAGAGATCCCGGGGCGAGCTCCTACGAGCAGTACTTC. It codes for CATSRDPGASSYEQYF.

The J gene is TRBJ1-3, the V gene TRBV10-3, with 7 bases fitting TRBD1. Per the germline V gene, CDR1 is ENHRY and CDR2 is SYGVKD. V shed 11 bases, J shed 3 bases, and the junction held 13 bases outside the gene matches. This CDR3 is 15 amino acids long. The CDR3 region has the DNA TGTGCCGTCCGATCCGGGACAGAAAATGGAAACACCATATATTTT. Translated, it gives CAVRSGTENGNTIYF.

As concerns this clone: An end of the junction does not agree with germline; a read error may underlie this. This sequence joins TRBV10-1 and TRBJ2-4; D is tentatively TRBD1 or TRBD2 (5 bases each). This CDR3 is built from 14 residues. CDR1 and CDR2 (germline): WNHNN, SYGVQD (reference sequence). For the CDR3, the DNA is TGCGCCAGCAGTGATCAGGGAGCCCAAAACATTCAGTACTTC. It is translated as CASSDQGAQNIQYF.

This clone has only a few counts. V is TRBV4-1 and J is TRBJ1-1; D not certain. The CDR3 sequence is 12 residues long. V lost 4 bases and J lost 5, with 8 bases in between. Germline V gene data show CDR1 as MGHRA and CDR2 as YSYEKL. In DNA, the CDR3 is TGCGCCAGCAGCCTTGGGGTGACTGAAGCTTTCTTT. Encoded protein: CASSLGVTEAFF.